These 27 T cell receptor beta chains share one sample of origin, sequenced in a study of glioma-infiltrating T cells. TCR alpha and beta CDR3 regions were amplified from RNA using iRepertoire nested multiplex PCR. MiXCR, applied by TCRdb to the multiplex PCR reads, yields one record per CDR3 protein. Of 20,000 to 25,000 distinct CDR3 sequences in the sample, around 24% were seen once. The specimen was glioma tissue, nonneoplastic brain tissue, or PBMCs (not recorded which). These receptors all stem from a human donor with low-grade glioma or glioblastoma, undergoing nonglioma brain surgery, or in good health (not recorded which).

Turning to this clonotype: A read error may explain this, as a much larger clone is one base away. The rearrangement links TRBV6-1 to TRBJ2-1; 9 bases are shared with TRBD2. The length of the CDR3 is 16 residues. The germline V gene has CDR1 MNHNS and CDR2 SASEGT. The CDR3 is CSSSPGTSRSYNEQFF. The CDR3 DNA is TGTTCCAGCAGTCCCGGGACTAGCCGATCCTACAATGAGCAGTTCTTC.

This sequence joins TRBV7-2 and TRBJ1-2; D remains ambiguous. Trimming pared 1 base from V and 4 bases from J, leaving 13 bases between. This CDR3 comprises 15 residues. The germline V gene encodes CDR1 SGHTA and CDR2 FQGNSA. The CDR3 loop reads CASSLGVGVSYGYTF. The CDR3 bases are TGTGCCAGCAGCTTAGGAGTCGGGGTTAGCTATGGCTACACCTTC.

Of note for this clonotype: This could be a read error, since a much larger clone is one nucleotide away. The rearrangement joins TRBV7-9 to TRBJ2-7; 7 bases fit TRBD2. The length of the CDR3 is 14 residues. Germline V lookup: CDR1 SEHNR, CDR2 FQNEAQ (reference sequence). Written as DNA, the CDR3 is TGTGCCAGCAGCCCACTATCCGGGGACTACGGGCAGTACTTC. Protein product: CASSPLSGDYGQYF.

At least ten counts were recorded for this clonotype. The V call is TRBV7-9, the J call TRBJ1-6, with 8 bases lining up with TRBD1. The CDR3 is made up of 15 amino acids. V lost 4 bases, J lost 8 bases, and 7 bases stayed unmatched. CDR1 and CDR2 from the germline V gene are SEHNR and FQNEAQ (reference sequence). This CDR3 reads CASSSGTGGYSPLHF. Written as DNA, the CDR3 is TGTGCCAGCAGCTCAGGAACAGGGGGGTATTCACCCCTCCACTTT.

This clonotype was counted between two and nine times. The chain links TRBV6-1 to TRBJ2-5, with D possibly TRBD1 on 5 matching bases. The ends were cut back, 5 bases at V and 7 bases at J, with 20 bases in the middle. The CDR3 runs 15 residues. The germline gives CDR1 MNHNS, CDR2 SASEGT. CDR3 sequence reads: CASSYSQGTSGTQYF. The CDR3 DNA is TGTGCCAGCAGTTATTCCCAGGGAACATCGGGGACCCAGTACTTC.

This clonotype was picked up a small number of times. A clone one base away is much larger, so this may be a read error. CDR3 DNA sequence: TGTGCCCGCAGCTACGAAGCACAGACCCAAGAGACCCAGTACTTC. Residues: CARSYEAQTQETQYF. The chain has TRBV7-8 and TRBJ2-5; D ambiguous. The CDR3 spans 15 residues. Per the germline V gene, CDR1 is SGHVS and CDR2 is FQNEAQ.

About this clonotype itself: A read error is possible here, since a much larger clone lies one base away. J is TRBJ1-1 and V is TRBV20-1; D is undetermined. Trimming removed 0 bases from V and 4 bases from J, with 9 bases in between. Germline V CDR1 and CDR2: DFQATT, SNEGSKA (reference sequence). The CDR3 has 13 residues. The CDR3 sequence: CSARDRGCTEAFF. The CDR3 DNA reads TGCAGTGCTAGAGATCGCGGGTGCACTGAAGCTTTCTTT.

This clonotype occurred a few times. This rearrangement joins TRBV19 to TRBJ1-1; D is unresolved. V was clipped by 7 bases and J by 4 bases, with 19 bases between them. This CDR3 has 15 residues. CDR1 and CDR2 (germline): LNHDA, SQIVND (reference sequence). This chain's CDR3 is CASKQLAGVGTEAFF. CDR3 nucleotides: TGTGCCAGTAAACAGCTAGCCGGGGTGGGCACTGAAGCTTTCTTT.

This clonotype has at least ten counts. The chain joins TRBV27 to TRBJ2-5; tentatively, D is TRBD2 (5 bases). The CDR3 is 12 residues long. CDR1 is MNHEY, CDR2 SMNVEV, per germline (reference sequence). Deletions cut 6 bases from V and 5 bases from J, with 10 bases between. In nucleotides, the CDR3 is TGTGCCAGCAGAGACTATGGGGAGACCCAGTACTTC. Amino acid sequence: CASRDYGETQYF.

This clonotype has a handful of counts. The CDR3 nucleotides are TGTGCCAGCAGCCCACGGCCGCCGGGGTACGAGCAGTACTTC. This gives the protein CASSPRPPGYEQYF. The genes are TRBV7-9 and TRBJ2-7, with TRBD2 as a possible D gene (5 bases). Germline V gene sequence: CDR1 SEHNR, CDR2 FQNEAQ (reference sequence). This CDR3 comprises 14 residues. V shed 5 bases and J shed 4 bases, with 15 bases lying between them.

This clonotype was seen ten or more times. The chain employs TRBV27 and TRBJ2-5, with D unclear. Per germline, CDR1 MNHEY and CDR2 SMNVEV (reference sequence). The V gene lost 6 bases and the J gene lost 5 bases, with 19 bases spanning the gap. The CDR3 covers 15 residues. This CDR3 reads CASSPAIADKETQYF. In DNA, the CDR3 is TGTGCCAGCAGCCCCGCGATTGCAGACAAGGAGACCCAGTACTTC.

In this sample, this clonotype turned up many times. V and J are TRBV7-2 and TRBJ1-5; D uncertain. V lost 1 base to trimming and J lost 3 bases, with 10 bases between them. This CDR3 contains 15 residues. Germline CDR1 SGHTA, CDR2 FQGNSA. The CDR3: CASSLVGQHNQPQHF. The CDR3 coding sequence is TGTGCCAGCAGCTTAGTAGGGCAACACAATCAGCCCCAGCATTTT.

Only a few counts were recorded for this clonotype. This CDR3 is CASSLSLSQNTEAFF. The CDR3 DNA follows: TGTGCCAGCAGCTTAAGTCTCTCCCAGAACACTGAAGCTTTCTTT. V and J are TRBV7-9 and TRBJ1-1; D gene uncertain. The germline V and J ends were trimmed by 2 bases and 1 base, with 11 bases remaining between them. The CDR3 has 15 residues. Germline V CDR1 and CDR2: SEHNR, FQNEAQ (reference sequence).

This clonotype was picked up many times. This sequence joins TRBV4-3 and TRBJ2-7; D perhaps matches TRBD2 (6 bases). V was cut by 3 bases and J by 0 bases, with 15 bases left in between. CDR1 and CDR2 (germline): LGHNA, YSLEER. The CDR3 runs to 16 residues. The CDR3 bases are TGCGCCAGCAGCCAGCGGGGTAGGACAACCTCCTACGAGCAGTACTTC. Amino acid sequence: CASSQRGRTTSYEQYF.

This clonotype was detected only a few times. V usage is TRBV4-2 and J usage is TRBJ2-3; TRBD2 agrees at 7 bases. Germline V lookup: CDR1 LGHNA, CDR2 YNFKEQ. Unmatched junction bases numbered 9, after V lost 4 bases and J lost 2 bases. The CDR3 is 16 amino acids. CDR3 DNA: TGTGCCAGCAGCCCCTTGACAGCGGGGACCACAGATACGCAGTATTTT. It is translated as CASSPLTAGTTDTQYF.

The V and J genes are TRBV29-1 and TRBJ1-4; 7 bases match TRBD1. The CDR3 consists of 17 residues. The germline gives CDR1 SQVTM, CDR2 ANQGSEA. V shed 6 bases and J 0 bases; nucleotides not matched to a gene: 13. Here the CDR3 DNA reads TGCAGCGTACCCCGGGACAGCTTACTATCAACTAATGAAAAACTGTTTTTT. It yields the protein CSVPRDSLLSTNEKLFF.

Only a few counts were recorded for this clonotype. CDR3 residues: CASSWTGKYGYTF. DNA of the CDR3: TGTGCCAGTAGTTGGACAGGGAAATATGGCTACACCTTC. V usage is TRBV19 and J usage is TRBJ1-2; 8 nucleotides align to TRBD1. V lost 5 bases, J lost 5 bases, and 4 bases stayed unmatched. This CDR3 comprises 13 residues. Per germline, CDR1 LNHDA and CDR2 SQIVND (reference sequence).

This clonotype was found many times. The chain employs TRBV6-1 and TRBJ1-5, with D hard to call. The CDR3 runs 12 residues. Trimming took 4 bases from V and 7 from J, leaving 8 bases between them. Germline V gene sequence: CDR1 MNHNS, CDR2 SASEGT. Written as DNA, the CDR3 is TGTGCCAGCAGTGCCTCTCCCCAGCCCCAGCATTTT. Translated: CASSASPQPQHF.

This clonotype was detected a few times. The chain joins TRBV14 to TRBJ1-2, with D maybe TRBD1 (5 bases). V lost 1 base and J lost 0, with 15 bases in between. Germline values: CDR1 SGHDN, CDR2 FVKESK. This CDR3 contains 17 residues. The CDR3 nucleotides are TGTGCCAGCAGCCAAGTTCTGGCCCAGGGAACTAACTATGGCTACACCTTC. Residues: CASSQVLAQGTNYGYTF. Full variable domain (remainder filled in from reference TRBV14 and TRBJ1-2): EAGVTQFPSHSVIEKGQTVTLRCDPISGHDNLYWYRRVMGKEIKFLLHFVKESKQDESGMPNNRFLAERTGGTYSTLKVQPAELEDSGVYFCASSQVLAQGTNYGYTFGSGTRLTVV.

For this clonotype: It may be a read error: a sequence one base away is much more abundant. The chain recombines TRBV20-1 with TRBJ2-3; D is unresolved. Germline-derived CDR1 and CDR2 are DFQATT and SNEGSKA (reference sequence). This CDR3 contains 15 residues. The CDR3 bases are TGCAGTGCTAGAGATTCGTCCCGCAACACAGATACGCAGTGTTTT. Its protein is CSARDSSRNTDTQCF.

This clonotype was counted ten times or more. The chain uses TRBV6-1 and TRBJ2-2, with D possibly matching TRBD2 (5 bases). Trimming cost V 6 bases and J 0 bases, with 17 bases left between them. The CDR3 is made up of 17 amino acids. Germline CDR1 reads MNHNS; CDR2 reads SASEGT. CDR3 residues: CASSPLSGRSNTGELFF. The CDR3 DNA follows: TGTGCCAGCAGCCCCTTGTCTGGGAGATCGAACACCGGGGAGCTGTTTTTT.

The chain carries TRBV2 and TRBJ1-1; 7 positions agree with TRBD1. The CDR3 is made up of 15 amino acids. V lost 4 bases, J lost 4 bases, and 9 bases stayed unmatched. CDR1 is SNHLY and CDR2 is FYNNEI in the germline V gene. CDR3 sequence (DNA): TGTGCCAGCAGTGGACAGGGCGGACAAATCACTGAAGCTTTCTTT. It codes for CASSGQGGQITEAFF.

The chain links TRBV18 to TRBJ1-4; D is undetermined. V was pared by 0 bases and J by 8 bases, with 13 bases between. The CDR3 contains 15 residues. The germline gives CDR1 KGHSH, CDR2 LQKENI. This CDR3 reads CASSPPEGGGEKLFF. The CDR3 nucleotides read TGTGCCAGCTCACCACCGGAGGGAGGAGGGGAAAAACTGTTTTTT.

Concerning this clonotype: With a much larger clone just one base away, this may be a read error. Here the CDR3 reads CSPRTSYNDQFF. CDR3 in DNA: TGCAGTCCCCGGACTAGTTACAATGATCAGTTCTTC. The V and J genes are TRBV20-1 and TRBJ2-1, with 7 bases matching TRBD2. This CDR3 has 12 residues. CDR1 is DFQATT, CDR2 SNEGSKA, per germline (reference sequence).

This clonotype was detected many times. At one end, the junction sequence differs from germline, possibly due to a read error. The chain has TRBV7-3 and TRBJ1-1, with D perhaps matching TRBD1 (6 bases). The CDR3 sequence is 15 residues long. Germline lookup yields CDR1 SGHTA and CDR2 FQGTGA. CDR3 amino acids: CARSLTGFGSTEAFF. The CDR3 DNA is TGTGCCCGCAGCTTAACAGGGTTCGGGAGCACTGAAGCTTTCTTT.

The chain has TRBV28 and TRBJ1-2; D uncertain. The CDR3 runs 10 residues. The V end was cut by 8 bases, the J end by 5 bases, with 6 bases between. Looked up from germline, CDR1 is MDHEN and CDR2 is SYDVKM. CDR3 amino acids: CASHTYGYTF. CDR3 nucleotides: TGTGCCAGCCATACTTATGGCTACACCTTC.

This clonotype showed up many times. V gene TRBV28 combines with J gene TRBJ1-2; 7 bases fit TRBD1. The V segment lost 5 bases and the J segment 2 bases; nucleotides outside the gene matches: 14. The V gene's germline CDR1 is MDHEN and CDR2 SYDVKM. The CDR3 contains 17 residues. The CDR3 sequence: CASSPQTRQGNNYGYTF. DNA for the CDR3: TGTGCCAGCAGTCCACAAACCCGACAGGGAAACAACTATGGCTACACCTTC.